The sample holds a few counts of the clone carrying this T cell receptor beta chain. Germline and genes: mouse. The CDR3 end is not reached by the read, which stops 4 residues before it; the germline J gene fills it in. The same CDR3 is also encoded by other DNA sequences in this sample. Investigators isolated RNA and reverse transcribed it into cDNA to act as the sequencing template. TCRdb's table, derived via immunoSEQ multiplex PCR, lists solely in-frame clones and lacks some. The table records 250,000 or so clones without singletons, the ten largest covering more than 0.95%. CD4, CD8alpha, NKG2D, NKG2ACE and other markers were used to sort pooled cutaneous lymph node cells. The CDR3 is 15 amino acids. Trimming cost V 4 bases and J 0 bases; bases outside gene matches: 2. CDR1 NNHDY and CDR2 SYVADS come from the germline V gene. This sample was included in a study of CD8+ T cells in alopecia areata.

The chain uses TRBV13-3 and TRBJ2-3; 10 bases are shared with TRBD2. Material: CD4+ T cells sorted from a lymph node. The sequence derives from a C3H/HeJ mouse with alopecia areata. Mouse MHC haplotype: H2-k. The CDR3 protein is CASSKDWGSAETLYF. CDR3 DNA, as far as it was read: TGTGCCAGCAGTAAGGACTGGGGGAGTGCAGAA.